Only one count was recorded for the clone carrying this TCR beta chain. Antigen unknown. The sample comes from a study of shared clonotypes between healthy human individuals. Some clones are missing from TCRdb's copy, which holds only in-frame ones; the method was immunoSEQ multiplex PCR. This table holds around 95,000 clones, 65% to 70% found once. Overall study results and limits: For sorted subsets, rarefaction showed incomplete sequencing despite large depth.

V dropped 7 bases and J dropped 2 bases, with 13 bases sitting between them. CDR3 length equals 14 residues. Germline lookup yields CDR1 SNHLY and CDR2 FYNNEI. Sequenced sample: memory CD8+ T cells sorted from blood. The subset here: CD45RO+ cells pooled with CCR7-negative TemRA cells. The gene calls are TRBV2 and TRBJ2-3; D might be TRBD1 (6 bases). The clonotype originates from a man in his thirties or forties in good health. In DNA form, the CDR3 reads TGTGCCAGCACGACAGGCCTATTCACAGATACGCAGTATTTT. Protein: CASTTGLFTDTQYF.